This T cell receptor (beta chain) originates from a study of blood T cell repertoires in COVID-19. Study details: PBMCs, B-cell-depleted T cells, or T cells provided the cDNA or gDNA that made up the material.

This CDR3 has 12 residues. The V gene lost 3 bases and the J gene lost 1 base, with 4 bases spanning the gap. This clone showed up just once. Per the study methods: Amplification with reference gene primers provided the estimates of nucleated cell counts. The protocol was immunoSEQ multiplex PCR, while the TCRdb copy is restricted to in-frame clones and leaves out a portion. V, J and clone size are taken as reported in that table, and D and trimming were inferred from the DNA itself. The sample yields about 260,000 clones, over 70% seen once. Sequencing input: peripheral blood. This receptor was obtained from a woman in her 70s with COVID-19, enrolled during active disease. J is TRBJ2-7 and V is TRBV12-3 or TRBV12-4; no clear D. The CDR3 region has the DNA TGTGCCAGCAGTTTTCAGTCCTACGAGCAGTACTTC. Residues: CASSFQSYEQYF.